Listed below are T cell receptor beta chains from one sample, sequenced in a study of CD8 T cells in ankylosing spondylitis. TCRdb re-called the 5' RACE reads through MiXCR, storing one row per CDR3 protein. The sample lists around 770,000 distinct CDR3 sequences, about an eighth occurring once. The source material was blood, either unsorted or a sorted T cell fraction (not recorded which). These receptor sequences come from a male donor with ankylosing spondylitis. The CDR3 runs from the conserved cysteine through the conserved F or W. D genes are given only for firm matches. Clone size is stated in some rows and not others, as once, few, many or a class when expanded.

D	size	J	V	CDR3	DNA
NA	many	TRBJ2-3	TRBV6-2/TRBV6-3	CASSWRSRLGTDTQYF	TGTGCCAGCAGTTGGCGGTCGAGACTAGGTACAGATACGCAGTATTTT
TRBD2	NA	TRBJ2-7	TRBV6-5	CASSYFLTSGLPYEQYF	TGTGCCAGCAGTTACTTTTTGACTAGCGGTCTGCCCTACGAGCAGTACTTC
NA	many	TRBJ2-5	TRBV29-1	CSVEDYTTGQETQYF	TGCAGCGTTGAAGACTATACGACAGGTCAAGAGACCCAGTACTTC
NA	few	TRBJ2-6	TRBV12-3/TRBV12-4	CASSLARTGANVLTF	TGTGCCAGCAGTTTAGCCCGAACTGGGGCCAACGTCCTGACTTTC
TRBD2	NA	TRBJ2-1	TRBV3-1	CASSQENRGGSQFF	TGTGCCAGCAGCCAAGAAAATCGGGGAGGGTCGCAGTTCTTC
NA	NA	TRBJ2-5	TRBV5-1	CASSLMGRQEETQYF	TGCGCCAGCAGCTTGATGGGACGTCAAGAAGAGACCCAGTACTTC
TRBD1	NA	TRBJ1-2	TRBV5-1	CASSTGTEAGYTF	TGCGCCAGCAGCACCGGGACAGAGGCTGGCTACACCTTC
NA	NA	TRBJ2-5	TRBV20-1	CSASDSSRGQETQYF	TGCAGTGCTAGTGACAGTTCCCGGGGCCAAGAGACCCAGTACTTC
NA	NA	TRBJ1-1	TRBV20-1	CSASSTGEAFF	TGCAGTGCTAGTTCTACAGGGGAAGCTTTCTTT
NA	NA	TRBJ1-4	TRBV4-3	CASSQVANEKLFF	TGCGCCAGCAGCCAAGTCGCCAATGAAAAACTGTTTTTT
TRBD1	NA	TRBJ1-2	TRBV4-3	CASSQGYGTGRYGYTF	TGCGCCAGCAGCCAGGGATACGGGACAGGTCGCTATGGCTACACCTTC
NA	NA	TRBJ1-5	TRBV28	CASSLGDGVERNQPQHF	TGTGCCAGCAGTTTAGGGGACGGGGTCGAACGCAATCAGCCCCAGCATTTT
TRBD2	NA	TRBJ2-3	TRBV20-1	CSAGGLARYADTQYF	TGCAGTGCTGGAGGACTAGCCCGTTACGCAGATACGCAGTATTTT
NA	NA	TRBJ2-6	TRBV7-9	CASSRSPDKYLWDVLTF	TGTGCCAGCAGCCGATCCCCTGACAAGTATCTATGGGACGTCCTGACTTTC
TRBD2	many	TRBJ2-7	TRBV20-1	CSARDSGGLEQYF	TGCAGTGCTAGAGACAGCGGGGGGCTTGAGCAGTACTTC
TRBD1	many	TRBJ2-7	TRBV20-1	CSAYGTAPYEQYF	TGCAGTGCTTATGGGACAGCGCCCTACGAGCAGTACTTC
NA	NA	TRBJ1-2	TRBV5-6	CASSLESRQIYYGYTF	TGTGCCAGCAGCTTGGAGTCGCGACAGATATATTATGGCTACACCTTC
NA	many	TRBJ2-2	TRBV4-2	CASSQEAAGSGELFF	TGTGCCAGCAGCCAAGAAGCGGCAGGGAGCGGGGAGCTGTTTTTT
NA	NA	TRBJ2-3	TRBV27	CASSFAQLRDTQYF	TGTGCCAGCAGTTTCGCGCAGCTACGAGATACGCAGTATTTT
NA	NA	TRBJ2-7	TRBV5-1	CASSPGSNEQYF	TGCGCCAGCAGCCCGGGATCCAACGAGCAGTACTTC
NA	NA	TRBJ2-7	TRBV20-1	CSSWQGSSYEQYF	TGCAGTTCATGGCAGGGAAGCTCCTACGAGCAGTACTTC
TRBD2	few	TRBJ2-3	TRBV20-1	CSASGLAGESDTQYF	TGCAGTGCTAGCGGACTAGCGGGAGAGTCAGATACGCAGTATTTT
NA	few	TRBJ2-3	TRBV6-4	CASRTPESTDTQYF	TGTGCCAGCAGGACACCCGAAAGCACAGATACGCAGTATTTT
NA	few	TRBJ2-7	TRBV29-1	CSVVGGSTYEQYF	TGCAGCGTTGTCGGGGGCTCCACCTACGAGCAGTACTTC
NA	NA	TRBJ2-3	TRBV4-2	CASSQESGVASDTQYF	TGTGCCAGCAGCCAAGAAAGTGGGGTAGCATCAGATACGCAGTATTTT
NA	few	TRBJ2-1	TRBV20-1	CSAAPPGAPDEQFF	TGCAGTGCTGCCCCCCCCGGGGCCCCTGATGAGCAGTTCTTC
NA	NA	TRBJ1-1	TRBV15	CATSNWRGGSAAFF	TGTGCCACCAGCAACTGGAGGGGAGGGTCTGCAGCTTTCTTT
TRBD2	few	TRBJ2-1	TRBV4-3	CASRRTSGRAHEQFF	TGCGCCAGCAGACGAACTAGCGGGAGGGCCCATGAGCAGTTCTTC
NA	NA	TRBJ1-5	TRBV19	CASSISRSNQPQHF	TGTGCCAGTAGTATCAGCAGATCAAATCAGCCCCAGCATTTT
NA	many	TRBJ1-5	TRBV29-1	CSVVQGFSNQPQHF	TGCAGCGTTGTCCAGGGGTTTAGCAATCAGCCCCAGCATTTT
NA	many	TRBJ2-3	TRBV5-1	CASGLADTDTQYF	TGTGCTAGTGGTTTGGCCGACACAGATACGCAGTATTTT
NA	few	TRBJ2-3	TRBV5-1	CASAIGASYTDTQYF	TGCGCCAGCGCTATCGGGGCTTCCTACACAGATACGCAGTATTTT
TRBD1	NA	TRBJ1-2	TRBV12-3/TRBV12-4	CASSSGTGENNYGYTF	TGTGCCAGCAGCTCGGGGACAGGGGAGAATAACTATGGCTACACCTTC
TRBD2	few	TRBJ2-1	TRBV11-2	CASSTLAGAYNEQFF	TGTGCCAGCAGCACCCTTGCGGGAGCTTACAATGAGCAGTTCTTC
NA	NA	TRBJ2-1	TRBV7-2	CASSLIAVYSEQFF	TGTGCCAGCAGCTTAATAGCAGTTTATAGTGAGCAGTTCTTC
NA	few	TRBJ1-1	TRBV5-6	CASNLLTVNTEAFF	TGTGCCAGCAACCTCCTTACAGTGAACACTGAAGCTTTCTTT
TRBD1	NA	TRBJ2-7	TRBV5-6	CASSRLERTGKGYEQYF	TGTGCCAGCAGCCGCCTAGAGAGGACAGGGAAAGGGTACGAGCAGTACTTC
TRBD2	NA	TRBJ2-2	TRBV9	CASSVAGGANTGELFF	TGTGCCAGCAGCGTAGCGGGGGGGGCGAACACCGGGGAGCTGTTTTTT
NA	NA	TRBJ1-1	TRBV6-1	CASTPDGNTEAFF	TGTGCCAGCACTCCCGACGGGAACACTGAAGCTTTCTTT
NA	few	TRBJ2-6	TRBV4-2	CASSQGGVSTGANVLTF	TGTGCCAGCAGCCAAGGGGGGGTATCGACTGGGGCCAACGTCCTGACTTTC
NA	NA	TRBJ2-7	TRBV7-2	CASSLAGTIGYEQYF	TGTGCCAGCAGCTTAGCGGGGACGATCGGGTACGAGCAGTACTTC
NA	many	TRBJ1-3	TRBV5-1	CASSPALFGNTIYF	TGCGCCAGCAGCCCGGCCCTTTTCGGAAACACCATATATTTT
TRBD1	NA	TRBJ1-6	TRBV12-3/TRBV12-4	CASSLGGGTVNSPLHF	TGTGCCAGCAGTTTAGGGGGGGGGACAGTTAATTCACCCCTCCACTTT
NA	NA	TRBJ2-3	TRBV18	CASSPAGSVRDTQYF	TGTGCCAGCTCACCAGCAGGGTCCGTACGGGATACGCAGTATTTT
NA	NA	TRBJ2-5	TRBV12-3/TRBV12-4	CASSLGGWYQETQYF	TGTGCCAGCAGTTTGGGCGGCTGGTACCAAGAGACCCAGTACTTC
NA	NA	TRBJ2-7	TRBV28	CASSFAGGDYEQYF	TGTGCCAGCAGTTTCGCAGGGGGGGACTACGAGCAGTACTTC
TRBD1	NA	TRBJ1-6	TRBV5-1	CASSWGTGGKDGSPLHF	TGCGCCAGCTCCTGGGGAACAGGGGGCAAGGACGGTTCACCCCTCCACTTT
TRBD2	few	TRBJ2-2	TRBV10-3	CAIRAGTSGRDTGELFF	TGTGCCATCAGAGCCGGGACTAGCGGGAGGGACACCGGGGAGCTGTTTTTT
TRBD2	NA	TRBJ2-5	TRBV18	CASSLAGRDETQYF	TGTGCCAGCTCACTCGCAGGGAGGGACGAGACCCAGTACTTC